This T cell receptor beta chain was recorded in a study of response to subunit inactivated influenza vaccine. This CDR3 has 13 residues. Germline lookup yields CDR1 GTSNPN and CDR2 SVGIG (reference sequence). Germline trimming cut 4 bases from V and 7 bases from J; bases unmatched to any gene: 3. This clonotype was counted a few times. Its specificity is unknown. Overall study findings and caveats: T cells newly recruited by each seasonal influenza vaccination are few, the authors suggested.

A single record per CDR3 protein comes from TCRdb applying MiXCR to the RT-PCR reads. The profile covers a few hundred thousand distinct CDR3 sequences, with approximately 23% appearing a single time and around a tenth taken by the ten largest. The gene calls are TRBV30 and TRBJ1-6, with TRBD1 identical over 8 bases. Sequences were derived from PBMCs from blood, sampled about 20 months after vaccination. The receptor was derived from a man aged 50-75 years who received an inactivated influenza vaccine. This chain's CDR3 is CAWTDRVNSPLHF. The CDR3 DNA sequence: TGTGCCTGGACGGACAGGGTGAATTCACCCCTCCACTTT.